Following are 3 T cell receptor beta chains from one sample sequenced in a study of T cell repertoires in cytomegalovirus infection. Each CDR3 protein is one row after TCRdb ran MiXCR on the reads. The sample lists approximately 750,000 distinct CDR3 sequences, approximately 34% occurring once. Sequences were obtained from PBMCs. The receptors shown here come from a human donor in good health (CMV status not recorded). Some clones in this sample may be carry-over from other donors' samples.

This clonotype showed up many times. The genes are TRBV6-1 and TRBJ2-5; TRBD1 agrees at 8 bases. Germline V gene lookup returns CDR1 MNHNS and CDR2 SASEGT. This CDR3 region has 15 residues. V lost 6 bases, J lost 4 bases, and 10 bases stayed unmatched. The CDR3 is CASRTGQGLGETQYF. The DNA of the CDR3 is TGTGCCAGCAGAACCGGACAGGGCCTCGGAGAGACCCAGTACTTC.

The chain has TRBV12-3 or TRBV12-4 and TRBJ2-1, with TRBD2 matching over 11 bases. The CDR3 runs 15 residues. The V and J ends lost 5 bases and 2 bases, in that order; junction bases with no gene match: 2. CDR3 bases: TGTGCCAGCAGTATGGGACTAGCGGCCTACAATGAGCAGTTCTTC. This translates into CASSMGLAAYNEQFF.

This chain's CDR3 is CASNWGGRVGNQPQHF. CDR3 bases: TGTGCCAGCAATTGGGGTGGCAGGGTCGGCAATCAGCCCCAGCATTTT. The rearrangement joins TRBV2 to TRBJ1-5, with D perhaps TRBD1 (5 bases). The CDR3 is 16 residues long. CDR1 SNHLY and CDR2 FYNNEI come from the germline V gene. Trimming took 7 bases from V and 2 from J, leaving 18 bases between them.